This T cell receptor (beta chain) was found in a study of OX40 agonist ivuxolimab in advanced cancers. This CDR3 is built from 15 residues. Germline assignment: CDR1 SGHTS and CDR2 YDEGEE. The J segment lost 3 bases and the V segment lost 3 bases, leaving 4 bases of the junction unmatched. The method was immunoSEQ multiplex PCR; TCRdb's version includes in-frame clones alone and lacks a portion of them. Here the sample spans 60,000 to 75,000 clones, approximately 90% being singletons. The specimen was CD4+ or CD8+ T cells sorted from blood, collected in a trial of the OX40 agonist ivuxolimab. The TCR originated in an adult with an advanced solid tumor such as melanoma, head and neck, liver or kidney cancer. The chain recombines TRBV5-8 with TRBJ1-2; 11 nucleotides agree with TRBD1. In DNA, the CDR3 is TGTGCCAGCAGCTGGACAGGGGGCTGGGACTATGGCTACACCTTC. This gives the protein CASSWTGGWDYGYTF.